The 26 T cell receptor beta chains presented below share a single source sample, sequenced in a study of a mutant IDH1 vaccine in newly diagnosed glioma. Their antigen targets remain unknown. Regarding time point: week 5, during vaccination. Topical imiquimod accompanied each vaccine dose, which consisted of 300 ug of mutant IDH1 20-mer peptide. Profiled with immunoSEQ multiplex PCR; TCRdb holds only in-frame clones, not every one. The data contain 50,000 or so clones, about 88% of them singletons. This specimen was PBMCs, taken from a glioma patient whose treatment included an IDH1 peptide vaccine. These receptors originate from a woman between 50 and 59 years old with glioma.

The chain employs TRBV19 and TRBJ1-3; 8 bases match TRBD1. Looked up from germline, CDR1 is LNHDA and CDR2 is SQIVND (reference sequence). Germline trimming cut 4 bases from V and 3 bases from J; bases unmatched to any gene: 5. There are 15 residues in the CDR3. The CDR3 loop reads CASSTDRGYGNTIYF. DNA of the CDR3: TGTGCCAGTAGTACCGACAGGGGTTATGGAAACACCATATATTTT.

The chain carries TRBV30 and TRBJ2-7, with 7 bases lining up with TRBD1. There are 15 residues in the CDR3. Looked up from germline, CDR1 is GTSNPN and CDR2 is SVGIG (reference sequence). Trimming cost V 3 bases and J 0 bases; bases outside gene matches: 8. DNA for the CDR3: TGTGCCTGGAGCCACACAGGGGTACTCTCCTACGAGCAGTACTTC. It translates to CAWSHTGVLSYEQYF. Combining the CDR3 with reference TRBV30 and TRBJ2-7 gives the whole variable domain SQTIHQWPATLVQPVGSPLSLECTVEGTSNPNLYWYRQAAGRGLQLLFYSVGIGQISSEVPQNLSASRPQDRQFILSSKKLLLSDSGFYLCAWSHTGVLSYEQYFGPGTRLTVT.

The chain carries TRBV29-1 and TRBJ1-1; D is unclear. Germline assignment: CDR1 SQVTM and CDR2 ANQGSEA. The V gene lost 5 bases and the J gene lost 1 base, with 11 bases spanning the gap. The CDR3 covers 13 residues. In DNA form, the CDR3 reads TGCAGCGTTTCGGGTACTACGAACACTGAAGCTTTCTTT. Translation: CSVSGTTNTEAFF.

This chain links TRBV27 with TRBJ2-3; TRBD2 agrees at 8 bases. The germline gives CDR1 MNHEY, CDR2 SMNVEV (reference sequence). The ends lost 8 bases at V and 2 bases at J; junction bases unmatched: 6. The CDR3 covers 14 residues. The CDR3 spells CASHSGGFTDTQYF. CDR3 nucleotides: TGTGCCAGCCACAGCGGGGGATTCACAGATACGCAGTATTTT.

This clone showed up just a few times. CDR3 coding DNA: TGTGCCAGCAGCCAAGATTGGCAGGCAGGCAATCAGCCCCAGCATTTT. Protein product: CASSQDWQAGNQPQHF. This sequence joins TRBV4-2 and TRBJ1-5; D remains ambiguous. CDR1 is LGHNA and CDR2 is YNFKEQ in the germline V gene. The CDR3 is 16 amino acids. Trimming took off 0 bases at V and 2 bases at J, with 11 bases between the two ends.

V gene TRBV6-1 combines with J gene TRBJ2-7; TRBD1 might be the D (5 bases). The CDR3 extends over 14 amino acids. Deletions cut 6 bases from V and 1 base from J, with 13 bases between. CDR1 is MNHNS and CDR2 is SASEGT in the germline V gene. CDR3: CASSPRVQSYEQYF. The CDR3 DNA sequence: TGTGCCAGCAGCCCCAGGGTCCAGTCCTACGAGCAGTACTTC.

The V call is TRBV2, the J call TRBJ1-6; 7 bases fit TRBD1. CDR1 is SNHLY and CDR2 is FYNNEI in the germline V gene. The CDR3 is made up of 15 amino acids. Trimming at V came to 8 bases and at J to 0 bases, leaving 4 bases not matched to a gene. DNA of the CDR3: TGTGCCAGCGGGGACAGAAGCTCCTATAATTCACCCCTCCACTTT. As protein: CASGDRSSYNSPLHF.

This clone came up a few times. The chain employs TRBV5-4 and TRBJ1-2; a possible D gene is TRBD1 (6 bases). V dropped 3 bases and J dropped 6 bases, with 21 bases sitting between them. Germline CDR1 reads SGHNT; CDR2 reads YYREEE (reference sequence). The CDR3 extends over 16 amino acids. The CDR3 DNA is TGTGCCAGCAGCTGGGACATGAAAGGGGCAGAGGATGGCTACACCTTC. Translation gives CASSWDMKGAEDGYTF.

The chain couples TRBV6-6 to TRBJ1-6; D remains ambiguous. Germline CDR1 is MNHNY and CDR2 is SVGAGI (reference sequence). There are 15 residues in the CDR3. V was pared by 1 base and J by 8 bases, with 12 bases between. In DNA, the CDR3 is TGTGCCAGCAGTTACTTGGGCAGCGCGGATTCACCCCTCCACTTT. This sequence encodes CASSYLGSADSPLHF.

The J gene is TRBJ1-2, the V gene TRBV9, with TRBD1 matching over 7 bases. This CDR3 contains 17 residues. CDR1 is SGDLS, CDR2 YYNGEE, per germline. V lost 0 bases, J lost 6 bases, and 14 bases stayed unmatched. CDR3 DNA: TGTGCCAGCAGCGTAGCGGCGGGGCAGGGGGATATGGATGGCTACACCTTC. Translated: CASSVAAGQGDMDGYTF. Using reference TRBV9 and TRBJ1-2 for the parts outside the CDR3, the full variable domain is DSGVTQTPKHLITATGQRVTLRCSPRSGDLSVYWYQQSLDQGLQFLIQYYNGEERAKGNILERFSAQQFPDLHSELNLSSLELGDSALYFCASSVAAGQGDMDGYTFGSGTRLTVV.

J is TRBJ1-1 and V is TRBV7-9; tentatively, D is TRBD1 (6 bases). The CDR3 spans 16 residues. From germline, CDR1 is SEHNR and CDR2 FQNEAQ (reference sequence). Trimming removed 1 base from V and 0 bases from J, with 12 bases in between. For the CDR3, the DNA is TGTGCCAGCAGCTTAGATCGAGGGGGAATGAACACTGAAGCTTTCTTT. Its protein product is CASSLDRGGMNTEAFF.

A word on this clone: The sample holds other DNA sequences that translate to the same CDR3. This rearrangement joins TRBV19 to TRBJ1-6; D may be TRBD1 (6 bases). The ends were cut back, 7 bases at V and 5 bases at J, with 9 bases in the middle. Germline V gene lookup returns CDR1 LNHDA and CDR2 SQIVND (reference sequence). The CDR3 runs 13 residues. Here the CDR3 DNA reads TGTGCCAGTACTCAGGGGAATAATTCACCCCTCCACTTT. It specifies CASTQGNNSPLHF.

The J gene is TRBJ1-2, the V gene TRBV29-1, with D uncertain. In germline, CDR1 is SQVTM, CDR2 ANQGSEA. CDR3 length: 9 amino acids. Trimming stripped 6 bases from V and 7 bases from J, with 6 bases between. This chain's CDR3 is CSVAPGYTF. As DNA, the CDR3 is TGCAGCGTAGCTCCTGGCTACACCTTC.

J is TRBJ2-7 and V is TRBV7-8; 7 bases are a match to TRBD1. This CDR3 region has 14 residues. J was trimmed by 4 bases and V by 6 bases; bases with no gene match: 9. CDR1 and CDR2 from the germline V gene are SGHVS and FQNEAQ. CDR3 nucleotide sequence: TGTGCCAGCAGTTTTACAGGGGTGGGATACGAGCAGTACTTC. This sequence encodes CASSFTGVGYEQYF.

The chain is built from TRBV5-4 and TRBJ1-2, with a weak D call TRBD1 (5 bases). This CDR3 has 15 residues. Trimming took 1 base from V and 0 from J, leaving 10 bases between them. Germline CDR1 reads SGHNT; CDR2 reads YYREEE (reference sequence). CDR3 bases: TGTGCCAGCAGCTTGTGGGGGGTAGCTAACTATGGCTACACCTTC. Protein: CASSLWGVANYGYTF.

This clone has only a few counts. The chain employs TRBV7-2 and TRBJ1-6; D unresolved. The CDR3 spans 12 residues. The V end lost 3 bases, the J end lost 9 bases, and 6 bases lay between the germline ends. Germline V gene data show CDR1 as SGHTA and CDR2 as FQGNSA. This CDR3 is CASSFISSPLHF. Here the CDR3 DNA reads TGTGCCAGCAGCTTCATTAGTTCACCCCTCCACTTT.

This clone was seen once. This chain links TRBV2 with TRBJ2-3, with 7 bases matching TRBD1. CDR1 SNHLY and CDR2 FYNNEI come from the germline V gene. The CDR3 length is 16 residues. V shed 5 bases and J 0 bases; nucleotides not matched to a gene: 8. The DNA of the CDR3 is TGTGCCAGCAGTCTGGGACAGACCGCTAGCACAGATACGCAGTATTTT. This encodes CASSLGQTASTDTQYF.

The chain recombines TRBV19 with TRBJ1-6, with TRBD1 as a possible D gene (5 bases). The CDR3 totals 15 residues. The germline gives CDR1 LNHDA, CDR2 SQIVND (reference sequence). V lost 6 bases, J lost 8 bases, and 17 bases lay in between. The CDR3 here is CASRRGTVLDSPLHF. CDR3 sequence (DNA): TGTGCCAGTAGGAGGGGTACAGTCCTGGATTCACCCCTCCACTTT.

The chain is built from TRBV11-2 and TRBJ1-1; the D gene is possibly TRBD1 (6 bases). The ends were cut back, 5 bases at V and 1 base at J, with 8 bases in the middle. There are 13 residues in the CDR3. CDR1 SGHAT and CDR2 FQNNGV come from the germline V gene. CDR3 DNA: TGTGCCAGCAGCCAACAGGGGAACACTGAAGCTTTCTTT. Translation gives CASSQQGNTEAFF.

The rearrangement links TRBV9 to TRBJ1-3, with 8 bases fitting TRBD1. The length of the CDR3 is 16 residues. J lost 4 bases, V lost 3 bases, and 9 bases had no gene match. Germline loops: CDR1 SGDLS, CDR2 YYNGEE. The CDR3 is CASSEGQVQRGNTIYF. In nucleotides, the CDR3 is TGTGCCAGCAGCGAGGGACAGGTCCAGAGGGGAAACACCATATATTTT.

This chain links TRBV6-1 with TRBJ1-1, with 8 positions matching TRBD1. The germline V gene has CDR1 MNHNS and CDR2 SASEGT. The CDR3 has 14 amino acids. V lost 7 bases to trimming and J lost 4 bases; unmatched junction nucleotides: 8. The CDR3 DNA reads TGTGCCAGCAAAGACTGGACAGGGCCCACTGAAGCTTTCTTT. Its protein is CASKDWTGPTEAFF.

This chain links TRBV6-4 with TRBJ2-7, with D perhaps matching TRBD1 or TRBD2 (5 bases each). The V and J ends lost 2 bases and 5 bases respectively, with 19 bases between them. The CDR3 consists of 16 residues. Per germline, CDR1 MRHNA and CDR2 SNTAGT. The CDR3 DNA follows: TGTGCCAGCAGTGACCCCGACAGCGGTCCCCACGACGAGCAGTACTTC. It yields the protein CASSDPDSGPHDEQYF.

The chain is built from TRBV9 and TRBJ2-2; D may be TRBD2 (6 bases). The CDR3 consists of 16 residues. Trimming stripped 0 bases from V and 7 bases from J, with 16 bases between. Germline-derived CDR1 and CDR2 are SGDLS and YYNGEE. This CDR3 reads CASSVAGTAPFGELFF. The CDR3 DNA reads as TGTGCCAGCAGCGTAGCGGGGACTGCTCCGTTCGGGGAGCTGTTTTTT.

The chain uses TRBV30 and TRBJ1-2; maybe TRBD1 (6 bases). The CDR3 sequence is 14 residues long. V was clipped by 2 bases and J by 5 bases, with 15 bases between them. CDR1 is GTSNPN, CDR2 SVGIG, per germline (reference sequence). The DNA for the CDR3 is TGTGCCTGGAGTCGGGTCGGGACAACTTATGGCTACACCTTC. Amino acid sequence: CAWSRVGTTYGYTF.

The chain employs TRBV15 and TRBJ2-5; D is possibly TRBD1 (5 bases). The CDR3 sequence is 14 residues long. Germline V gene data show CDR1 as LNHNV and CDR2 as YYDKDF (reference sequence). Trimming pared 0 bases from V and 5 bases from J, leaving 10 bases between. The CDR3 reads CATSRDTRAETQYF. CDR3 sequence (DNA): TGTGCCACCAGCAGAGATACCAGGGCGGAGACCCAGTACTTC.

The chain uses TRBV12-5 and TRBJ2-2, with D hard to call. Trimming removed 5 bases from V and 8 bases from J, with 12 bases in between. This CDR3 spans 13 amino acids. Germline CDR1 LGHNT, CDR2 FRNRAP. The CDR3 nucleotides read TGTGCTAGTGGTCCGGAAGCTTCGGGGGAGCTGTTTTTT. It specifies CASGPEASGELFF.